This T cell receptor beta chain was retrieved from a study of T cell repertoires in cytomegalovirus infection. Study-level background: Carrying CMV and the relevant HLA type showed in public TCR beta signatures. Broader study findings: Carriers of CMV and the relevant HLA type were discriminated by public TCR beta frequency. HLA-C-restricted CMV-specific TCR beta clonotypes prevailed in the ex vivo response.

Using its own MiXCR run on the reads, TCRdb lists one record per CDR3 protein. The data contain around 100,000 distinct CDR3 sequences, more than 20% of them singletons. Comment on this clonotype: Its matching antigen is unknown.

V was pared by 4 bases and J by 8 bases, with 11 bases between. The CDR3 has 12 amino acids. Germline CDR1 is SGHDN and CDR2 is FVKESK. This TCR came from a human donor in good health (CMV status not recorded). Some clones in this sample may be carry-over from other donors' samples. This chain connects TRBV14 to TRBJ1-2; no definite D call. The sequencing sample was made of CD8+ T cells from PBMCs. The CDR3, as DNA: TGTGCCAGCAGCCGCGCAACGATGGGCTACACCTTC. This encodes CASSRATMGYTF. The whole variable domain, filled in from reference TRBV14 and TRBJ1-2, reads EAGVTQFPSHSVIEKGQTVTLRCDPISGHDNLYWYRRVMGKEIKFLLHFVKESKQDESGMPNNRFLAERTGGTYSTLKVQPAELEDSGVYFCASSRATMGYTFGSGTRLTVV.